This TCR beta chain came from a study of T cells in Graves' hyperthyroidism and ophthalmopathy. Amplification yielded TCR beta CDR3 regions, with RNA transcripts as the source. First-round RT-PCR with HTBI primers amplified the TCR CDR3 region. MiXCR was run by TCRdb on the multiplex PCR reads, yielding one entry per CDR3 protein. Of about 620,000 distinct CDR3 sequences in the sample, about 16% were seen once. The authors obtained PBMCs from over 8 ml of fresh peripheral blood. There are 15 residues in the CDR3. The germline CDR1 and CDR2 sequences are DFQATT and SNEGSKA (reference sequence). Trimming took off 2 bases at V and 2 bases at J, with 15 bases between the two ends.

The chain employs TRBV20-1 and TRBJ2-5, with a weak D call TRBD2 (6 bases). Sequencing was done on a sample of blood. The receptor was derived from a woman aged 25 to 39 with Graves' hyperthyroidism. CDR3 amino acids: CSARRAPGAQETQYF. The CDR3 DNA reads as TGCAGTGCTAGACGAGCTCCGGGAGCGCAAGAGACCCAGTACTTC.